These 3 T cell receptor beta chains were all obtained from the same sample, sequenced in a study of blood T cells in healthy people across ages. The use of a sample-barcoded 5' primer and a J-beta primer mix characterized a second PCR of roughly 7 to 12 cycles. One entry per CDR3 protein, called by TCRdb with MiXCR from the 5' RACE reads. This repertoire shows some 1,800,000 distinct CDR3 sequences, 35% to 50% found once; its top ten account for roughly 23%. The sequencing input was blood. Source of these receptors: a human donor in good health.

The chain links TRBV4-2 to TRBJ1-5; D possibly corresponds to TRBD1 (6 bases). Germline V gene sequence: CDR1 LGHNA, CDR2 YNFKEQ. Trimming took off 0 bases at V and 0 bases at J, with 12 bases between the two ends. This CDR3 comprises 17 residues. DNA of the CDR3: TGTGCCAGCAGCCAAGATCGGACAGTGGATAGCAATCAGCCCCAGCATTTT. It specifies CASSQDRTVDSNQPQHF.

The CDR3 reads CASSPQRGTEQETQYF. DNA for the CDR3: TGTGCCAGCAGTCCCCAAAGGGGGACAGAGCAAGAGACCCAGTACTTC. The genes are TRBV6-5 and TRBJ2-5; 7 bases line up with TRBD1. Germline CDR1 is MNHEY and CDR2 is SVGAGI. The CDR3 has 16 residues. Trimming removed 5 bases from V and 2 bases from J; junction bases left unmatched: 11.

The J gene is TRBJ1-5, the V gene TRBV28; tentative D call: TRBD1 (6 bases). The V gene lost 6 bases and the J gene lost 4 bases, with 19 bases spanning the gap. Germline V lookup: CDR1 MDHEN, CDR2 SYDVKM. The CDR3 has 16 residues. The CDR3 coding sequence is TGTGCCAGCAGCAAGTACCGGACAGTCGTTAATCAGCCCCAGCATTTT. Translating gives CASSKYRTVVNQPQHF. The variable domain in full, completed from reference TRBV28 and TRBJ1-5, reads DVKVTQSSRYLVKRTGEKVFLECVQDMDHENMFWYRQDPGLGLRLIYFSYDVKMKEKGDIPEGYSVSREKKERFSLILESASTNQTSMYLCASSKYRTVVNQPQHFGDGTRLSIL.